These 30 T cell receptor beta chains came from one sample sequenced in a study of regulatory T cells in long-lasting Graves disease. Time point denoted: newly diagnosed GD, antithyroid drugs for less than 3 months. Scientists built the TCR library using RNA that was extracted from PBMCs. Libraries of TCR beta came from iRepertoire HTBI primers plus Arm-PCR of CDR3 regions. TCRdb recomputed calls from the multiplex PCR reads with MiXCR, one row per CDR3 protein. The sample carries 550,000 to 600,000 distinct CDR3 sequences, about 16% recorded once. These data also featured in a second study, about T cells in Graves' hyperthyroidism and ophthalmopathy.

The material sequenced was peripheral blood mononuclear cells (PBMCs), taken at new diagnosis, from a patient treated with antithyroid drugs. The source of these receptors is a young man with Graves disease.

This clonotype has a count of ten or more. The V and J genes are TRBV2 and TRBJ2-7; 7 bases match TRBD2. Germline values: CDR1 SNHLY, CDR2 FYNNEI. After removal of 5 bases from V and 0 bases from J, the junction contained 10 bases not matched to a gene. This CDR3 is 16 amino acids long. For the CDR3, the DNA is TGTGCCAGCAGTTCTGAACAACTAGCGAGCTCCTACGAGCAGTACTTC. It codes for CASSSEQLASSYEQYF. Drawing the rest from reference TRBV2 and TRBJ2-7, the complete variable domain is EPEVTQTPSHQVTQMGQEVILRCVPISNHLYFYWYRQILGQKVEFLVSFYNNEISEKSEIFDDQFSVERPDGSNFTLKIRSTKLEDSAMYFCASSSEQLASSYEQYFGPGTRLTVT.

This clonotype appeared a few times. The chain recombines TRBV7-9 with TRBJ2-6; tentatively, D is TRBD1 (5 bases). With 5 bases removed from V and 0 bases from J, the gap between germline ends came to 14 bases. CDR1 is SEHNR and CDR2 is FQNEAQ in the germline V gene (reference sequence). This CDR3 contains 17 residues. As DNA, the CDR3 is TGTGCCAGCAGCCCCAGGACAATCAGCTCTGGGGCCAACGTCCTGACTTTC. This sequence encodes CASSPRTISSGANVLTF.

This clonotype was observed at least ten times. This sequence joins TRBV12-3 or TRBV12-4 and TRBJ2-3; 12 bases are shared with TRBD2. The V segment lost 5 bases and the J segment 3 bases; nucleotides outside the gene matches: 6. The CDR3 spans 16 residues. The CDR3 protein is CASSLRLAGVTDTQYF. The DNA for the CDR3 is TGTGCCAGCAGTCTTCGACTAGCGGGAGTAACAGATACGCAGTATTTT.

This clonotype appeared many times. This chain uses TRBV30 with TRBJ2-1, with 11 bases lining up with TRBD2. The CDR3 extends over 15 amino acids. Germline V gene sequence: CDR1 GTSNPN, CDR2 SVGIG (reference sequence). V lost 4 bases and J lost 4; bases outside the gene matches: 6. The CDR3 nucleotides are TGTGCCTGGAATCTAGGGACTAGCGGATACAATGAGCAGTTCTTC. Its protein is CAWNLGTSGYNEQFF.

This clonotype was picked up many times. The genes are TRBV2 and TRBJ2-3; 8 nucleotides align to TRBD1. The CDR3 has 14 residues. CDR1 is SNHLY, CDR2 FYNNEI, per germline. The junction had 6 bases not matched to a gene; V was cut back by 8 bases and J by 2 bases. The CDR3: CASGQGLDTDTQYF. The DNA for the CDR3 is TGTGCCAGCGGACAGGGATTGGACACAGATACGCAGTATTTT.

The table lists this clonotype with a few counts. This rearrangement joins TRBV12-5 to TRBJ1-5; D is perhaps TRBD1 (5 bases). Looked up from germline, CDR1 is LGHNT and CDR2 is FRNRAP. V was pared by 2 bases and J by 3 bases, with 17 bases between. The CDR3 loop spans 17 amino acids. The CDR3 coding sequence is TGTGCTAGTGGTTTGTTCCCCGGCAGGGCCCTCAATCAGCCCCAGCATTTT. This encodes CASGLFPGRALNQPQHF.

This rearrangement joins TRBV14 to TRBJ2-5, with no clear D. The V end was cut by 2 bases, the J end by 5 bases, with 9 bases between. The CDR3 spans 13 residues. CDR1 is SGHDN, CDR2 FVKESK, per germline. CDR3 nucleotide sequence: TGTGCCAGCAGCCAAAGTGTCCGGGAGACCCAGTACTTC. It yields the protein CASSQSVRETQYF.

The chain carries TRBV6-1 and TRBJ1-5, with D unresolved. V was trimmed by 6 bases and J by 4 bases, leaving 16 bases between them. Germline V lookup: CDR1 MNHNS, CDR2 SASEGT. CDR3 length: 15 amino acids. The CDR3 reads CASSANRVGNQPQHF. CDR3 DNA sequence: TGTGCCAGCAGCGCGAATAGGGTAGGGAATCAGCCCCAGCATTTT.

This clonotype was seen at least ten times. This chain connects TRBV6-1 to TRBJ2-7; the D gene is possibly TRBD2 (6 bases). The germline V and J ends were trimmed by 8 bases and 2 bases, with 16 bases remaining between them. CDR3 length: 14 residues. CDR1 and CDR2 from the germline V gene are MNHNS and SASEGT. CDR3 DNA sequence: TGTGCCAGCCGACGGGACTCTGGGGCCTACGAGCAGTACTTC. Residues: CASRRDSGAYEQYF.

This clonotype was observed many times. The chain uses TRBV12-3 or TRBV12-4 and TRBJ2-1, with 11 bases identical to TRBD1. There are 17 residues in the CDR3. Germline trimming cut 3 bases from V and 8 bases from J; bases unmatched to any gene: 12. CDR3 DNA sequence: TGTGCCAGCAGTTTCTTTGCCGGGACAGGGGGTCAGTATGAGCAGTTCTTC. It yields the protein CASSFFAGTGGQYEQFF.

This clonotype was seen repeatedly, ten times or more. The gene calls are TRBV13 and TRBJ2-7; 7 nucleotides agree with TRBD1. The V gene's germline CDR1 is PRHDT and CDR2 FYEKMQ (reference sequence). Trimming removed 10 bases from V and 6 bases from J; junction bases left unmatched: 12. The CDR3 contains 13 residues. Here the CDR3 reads CATRTGTSPEQYF. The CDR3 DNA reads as TGTGCCACCCGGACAGGTACTTCTCCCGAGCAGTACTTC.

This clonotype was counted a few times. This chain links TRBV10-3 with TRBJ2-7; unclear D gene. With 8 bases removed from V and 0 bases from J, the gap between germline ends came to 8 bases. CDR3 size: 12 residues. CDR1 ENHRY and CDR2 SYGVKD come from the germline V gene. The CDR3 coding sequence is TGTGCCATCTCTATTAACTCCTACGAGCAGTACTTC. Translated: CAISINSYEQYF.

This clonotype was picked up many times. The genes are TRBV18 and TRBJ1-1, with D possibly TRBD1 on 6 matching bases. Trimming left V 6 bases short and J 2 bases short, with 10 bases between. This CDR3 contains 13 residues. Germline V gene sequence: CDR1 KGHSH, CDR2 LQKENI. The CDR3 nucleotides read TGTGCCAGCTCTGGACAGAGAAACACTGAAGCTTTCTTT. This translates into CASSGQRNTEAFF. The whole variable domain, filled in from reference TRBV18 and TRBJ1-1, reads NAGVMQNPRHLVRRRGQEARLRCSPMKGHSHVYWYRQLPEEGLKFMVYLQKENIIDESGMPKERFSAEFPKEGPSILRIQQVVRGDSAAYFCASSGQRNTEAFFGQGTRLTVV.

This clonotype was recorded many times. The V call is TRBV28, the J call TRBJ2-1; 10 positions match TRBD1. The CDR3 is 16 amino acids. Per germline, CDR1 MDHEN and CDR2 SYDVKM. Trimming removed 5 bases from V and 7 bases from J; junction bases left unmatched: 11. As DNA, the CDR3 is TGTGCCAGCAGTCTAACGGCCGGGACAGGGGTGAATGAGCAGTTCTTC. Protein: CASSLTAGTGVNEQFF.

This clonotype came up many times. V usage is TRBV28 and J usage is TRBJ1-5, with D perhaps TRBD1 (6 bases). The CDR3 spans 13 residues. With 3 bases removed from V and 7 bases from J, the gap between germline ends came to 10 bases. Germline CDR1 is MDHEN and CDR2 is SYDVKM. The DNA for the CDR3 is TGTGCCAGCAGTTTCATCAGGGGACAGCCCCAGCATTTT. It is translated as CASSFIRGQPQHF.

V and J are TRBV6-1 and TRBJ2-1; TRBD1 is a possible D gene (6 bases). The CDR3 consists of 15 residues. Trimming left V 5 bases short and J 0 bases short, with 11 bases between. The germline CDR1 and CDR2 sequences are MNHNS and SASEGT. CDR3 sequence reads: CASSQQGISYNEQFF. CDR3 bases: TGTGCCAGCAGTCAACAGGGTATCTCCTACAATGAGCAGTTCTTC.

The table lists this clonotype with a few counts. The CDR3 sequence: CASSVMDLGGTQETQYF. The CDR3, as DNA: TGTGCCAGCAGCGTAATGGATTTGGGGGGAACACAAGAGACCCAGTACTTC. The chain links TRBV7-9 to TRBJ2-5; tentative D call: TRBD2 (6 bases). CDR3 length equals 17 residues. Trimming left V 5 bases short and J 2 bases short, with 21 bases between. The V gene's germline CDR1 is SEHNR and CDR2 FQNEAQ (reference sequence). Supplemented by reference TRBV7-9 and TRBJ2-5, the full variable domain reads DTGVSQNPRHKITKRGQNVTFRCDPISEHNRLYWYRQTLGQGPEFLTYFQNEAQLEKSRLLSDRFSAERPKGSFSTLEIQRTEQGDSAMYLCASSVMDLGGTQETQYFGPGTRLLVL.

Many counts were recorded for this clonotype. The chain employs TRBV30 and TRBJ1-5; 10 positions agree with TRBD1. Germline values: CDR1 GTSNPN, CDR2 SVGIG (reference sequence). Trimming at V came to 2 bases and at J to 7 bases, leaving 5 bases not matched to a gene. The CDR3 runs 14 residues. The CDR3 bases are TGTGCCTGGAGTCGACAGGGGGCGGAACAGCCCCAGCATTTT. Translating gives CAWSRQGAEQPQHF.

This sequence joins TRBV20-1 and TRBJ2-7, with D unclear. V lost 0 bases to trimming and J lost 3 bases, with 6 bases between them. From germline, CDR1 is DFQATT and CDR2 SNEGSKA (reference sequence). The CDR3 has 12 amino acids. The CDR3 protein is CSARDWLYEQYF. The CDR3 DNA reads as TGCAGTGCTAGAGACTGGCTCTACGAGCAGTACTTC.

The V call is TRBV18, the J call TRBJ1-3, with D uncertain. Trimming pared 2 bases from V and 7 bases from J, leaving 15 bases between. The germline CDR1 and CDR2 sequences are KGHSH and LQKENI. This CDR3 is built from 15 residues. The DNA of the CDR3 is TGTGCCAGCTCACCAGAGGACTACTTTGGGAACACCATATATTTT. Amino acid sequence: CASSPEDYFGNTIYF.

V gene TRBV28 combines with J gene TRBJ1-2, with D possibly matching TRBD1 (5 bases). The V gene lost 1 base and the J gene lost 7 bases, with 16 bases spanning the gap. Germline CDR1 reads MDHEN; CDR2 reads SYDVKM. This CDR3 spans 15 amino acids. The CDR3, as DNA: TGTGCCAGCAGTTTATTCGGGCAGGGTTTAAGTGGCTACACCTTC. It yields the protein CASSLFGQGLSGYTF.

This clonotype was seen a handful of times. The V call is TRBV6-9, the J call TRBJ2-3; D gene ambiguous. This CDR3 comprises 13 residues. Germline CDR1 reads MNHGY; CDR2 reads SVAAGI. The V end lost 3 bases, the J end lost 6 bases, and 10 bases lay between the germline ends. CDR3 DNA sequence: TGTGCCAGCAGTTACCGTGATGGGGATACGCAGTATTTT. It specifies CASSYRDGDTQYF.

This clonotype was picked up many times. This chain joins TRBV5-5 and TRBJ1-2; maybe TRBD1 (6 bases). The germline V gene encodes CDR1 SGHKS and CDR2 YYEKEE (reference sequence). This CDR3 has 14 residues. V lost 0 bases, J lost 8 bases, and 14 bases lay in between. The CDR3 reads CASSLAPQGYGYTF. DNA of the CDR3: TGTGCCAGCAGCTTGGCCCCACAGGGTTACGGCTACACCTTC.

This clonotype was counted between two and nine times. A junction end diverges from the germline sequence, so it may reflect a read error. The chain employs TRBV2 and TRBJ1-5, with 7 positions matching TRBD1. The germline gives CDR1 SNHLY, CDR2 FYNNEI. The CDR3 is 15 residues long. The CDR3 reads CASRELRGPNQPQRF. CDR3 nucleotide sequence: TGTGCCAGCAGGGAACTTAGGGGGCCCAATCAGCCCCAGCGTTTT.

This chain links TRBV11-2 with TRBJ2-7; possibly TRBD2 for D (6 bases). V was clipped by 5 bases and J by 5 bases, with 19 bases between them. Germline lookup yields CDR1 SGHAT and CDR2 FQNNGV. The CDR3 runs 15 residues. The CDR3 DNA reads TGTGCCAGCAGCCCCCTCCCTAGCGTAACCCACGAGCAGTACTTC. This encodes CASSPLPSVTHEQYF.

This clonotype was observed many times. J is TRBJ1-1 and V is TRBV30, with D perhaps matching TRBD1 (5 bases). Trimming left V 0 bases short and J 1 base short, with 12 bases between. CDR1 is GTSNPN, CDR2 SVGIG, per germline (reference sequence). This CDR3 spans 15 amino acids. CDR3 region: CAWSVGDLSNTEAFF. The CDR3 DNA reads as TGTGCCTGGAGTGTAGGGGACTTATCGAACACTGAAGCTTTCTTT.

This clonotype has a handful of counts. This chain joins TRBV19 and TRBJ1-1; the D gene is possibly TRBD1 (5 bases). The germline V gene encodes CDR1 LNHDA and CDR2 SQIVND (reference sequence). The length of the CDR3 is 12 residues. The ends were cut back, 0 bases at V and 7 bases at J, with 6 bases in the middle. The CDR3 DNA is TGTGCCAGTAGTATAGATCAGGGTGAAGCTTTCTTT. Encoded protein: CASSIDQGEAFF.

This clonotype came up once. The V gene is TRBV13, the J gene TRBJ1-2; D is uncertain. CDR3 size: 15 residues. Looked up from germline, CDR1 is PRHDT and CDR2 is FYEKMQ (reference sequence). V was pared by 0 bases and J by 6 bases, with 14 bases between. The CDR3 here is CASSLGFERVDGYTF. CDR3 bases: TGTGCCAGCAGCTTAGGATTTGAGAGGGTGGATGGCTACACCTTC.

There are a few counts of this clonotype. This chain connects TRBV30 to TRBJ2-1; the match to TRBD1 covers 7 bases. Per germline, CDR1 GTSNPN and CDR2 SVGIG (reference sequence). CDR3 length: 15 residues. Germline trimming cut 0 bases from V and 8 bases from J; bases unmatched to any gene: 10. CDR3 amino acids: CAWSVQGTVIYEQFF. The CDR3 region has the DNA TGTGCCTGGAGTGTACAAGGGACAGTTATCTATGAGCAGTTCTTC.

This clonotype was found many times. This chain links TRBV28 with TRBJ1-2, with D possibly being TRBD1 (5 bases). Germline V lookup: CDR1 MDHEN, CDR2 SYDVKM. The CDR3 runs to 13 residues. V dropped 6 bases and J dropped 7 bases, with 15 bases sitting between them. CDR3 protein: CASSPGTLGGYTF. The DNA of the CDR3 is TGTGCCAGCAGCCCCGGGACCCTCGGTGGCTACACCTTC.